Below are 30 T cell receptor beta chains sequenced from a single sample in a study of beta chain features in type 1 diabetes. What was sequenced were expressed TCRB transcripts, since all of the isolated RNA had been reverse transcribed. TCRdb's table, derived via immunoSEQ multiplex PCR, lists solely in-frame clones and lacks some. The sample shows about 170,000 clones, approximately 7.8% of them seen only once. Study outcomes and limitations: Shortening that was moderate but significant affected the TCRB CDR3s of Type 1 diabetes patients in all four CD4+ subsets.

Antigens for these TCRs are unknown. Sequenced: central memory CD4+ T cells from blood. These receptors were collected from a woman between 35 and 50 years old with type 1 diabetes.

The chain carries TRBV4-3 and TRBJ1-2; D remains ambiguous. Germline values: CDR1 LGHNA, CDR2 YSLEER. Deletions cut 0 bases from V and 8 bases from J, with 13 bases between. CDR3 length equals 14 residues. The CDR3 is CASSQDEGVEGYTF. The CDR3 region has the DNA TGCGCCAGCAGCCAAGATGAGGGTGTAGAGGGCTACACCTTC.

The chain joins TRBV4-1 to TRBJ2-2, with D unclear. Germline V gives CDR1 MGHRA, CDR2 YSYEKL. The CDR3 spans 15 residues. V lost 0 bases and J 8 bases, leaving 13 bases between the germline ends. The CDR3 loop reads CASSQDFVSTGELFF. The CDR3 nucleotides are TGCGCCAGCAGCCAAGATTTTGTATCCACTGGGGAGCTGTTTTTT.

The chain has TRBV5-1 and TRBJ1-2, with 7 bases lining up with TRBD1. This CDR3 is 14 amino acids long. With 4 bases clipped from V and 2 bases from J, the junction kept 5 bases outside the gene matches. The germline CDR1 and CDR2 sequences are SGHRS and YFSETQ. This CDR3 reads CASSPGTANYGYTF. DNA of the CDR3: TGCGCCAGCAGCCCCGGGACAGCGAACTATGGCTACACCTTC.

This chain connects TRBV15 to TRBJ2-6; 9 nucleotides agree with TRBD2. CDR3 size: 18 residues. Germline V lookup: CDR1 LNHNV, CDR2 YYDKDF (reference sequence). Trimming removed 5 bases from V and 0 bases from J; junction bases left unmatched: 8. The CDR3 sequence is CATSPAGGLTSGANVLTF. The CDR3 DNA follows: TGTGCCACCAGCCCAGCGGGAGGACTCACCTCTGGGGCCAACGTCCTGACTTTC.

The DNA of the CDR3 is TGTGCCAGCAGCTTTTTCCCGGGACAGGCGTATGAAAAACTGTTTTTT. It specifies CASSFFPGQAYEKLFF. This chain joins TRBV11-2 and TRBJ1-4; TRBD1 matches 8 bases. From germline, CDR1 is SGHAT and CDR2 FQNNGV. The CDR3 consists of 16 residues. Trimming at V came to 3 bases and at J to 6 bases, leaving 9 bases not matched to a gene. Complete variable domain (other parts from reference TRBV11-2 and TRBJ1-4): EAGVAQSPRYKIIEKRQSVAFWCNPISGHATLYWYQQILGQGPKLLIQFQNNGVVDDSQLPKDRFSAERLKGVDSTLKIQPAKLEDSAVYLCASSFFPGQAYEKLFFGSGTQLSVL.

CDR3 DNA: TGTGCCAGCTCAGCTAGCAGGGGCACTATGAACACTGAAGCTTTCTTT. It specifies CASSASRGTMNTEAFF. The gene calls are TRBV18 and TRBJ1-1; possible D gene TRBD1, 6 bases. Trimming pared 5 bases from V and 0 bases from J, leaving 16 bases between. CDR3 length equals 16 residues. The germline gives CDR1 KGHSH, CDR2 LQKENI.

This clone was recorded many times. V is TRBV18 and J is TRBJ1-5, with 9 positions matching TRBD1. V was clipped by 3 bases and J by 11 bases; unmatched bases: 14. This CDR3 has 16 residues. Germline CDR1 and CDR2: KGHSH and LQKENI. CDR3 sequence: CASSPFRGQGSGAQHF. CDR3 nucleotide sequence: TGTGCCAGCTCACCCTTCAGGGGACAGGGCTCGGGGGCCCAGCATTTT.

This clone was picked up many times. This chain connects TRBV13 to TRBJ2-1; 13 bases are a match to TRBD2. Germline-derived CDR1 and CDR2 are PRHDT and FYEKMQ (reference sequence). The trim removed 5 bases at V and 7 bases at J, leaving 11 bases unmatched. The CDR3 consists of 17 residues. CDR3 region: CASSPTSGRARANEQFF. CDR3 DNA: TGTGCCAGCAGCCCTACTAGCGGGAGGGCCAGGGCGAATGAGCAGTTCTTC. Using reference TRBV13 and TRBJ2-1 for the parts outside the CDR3, the full variable domain is AAGVIQSPRHLIKEKRETATLKCYPIPRHDTVYWYQQGPGQDPQFLISFYEKMQSDKGSIPDRFSAQQFSDYHSELNMSSLELGDSALYFCASSPTSGRARANEQFFGPGTRLTVL.

The gene calls are TRBV7-9 and TRBJ2-7; 11 bases line up with TRBD2. V lost 8 bases and J lost 3; bases outside the gene matches: 6. The CDR3 contains 14 residues. In germline, CDR1 is SEHNR, CDR2 FQNEAQ (reference sequence). This CDR3 is CASGTTSGNYEQYF. The CDR3 nucleotides are TGTGCCAGCGGGACGACTAGCGGGAACTACGAGCAGTACTTC.

In this sample, this clone turned up a few times. The junction shows a germline mismatch at one end, possibly a read error. This chain connects TRBV4-1 to TRBJ1-3; possibly TRBD1 for D (5 bases). CDR1 and CDR2 (germline): MGHRA, YSYEKL. This CDR3 is built from 16 residues. The CDR3 reads CASSRRGGISGNTIYF. Written as DNA, the CDR3 is TGTGCCAGCAGTCGTCGGGGGGGAATCTCTGGAAACACCATATATTTT.

This chain connects TRBV23-1 to TRBJ1-1; 8 positions match TRBD1. TRBV23-1 is annotated as an ORF whose role is uncertain. The CDR3 sequence is 16 residues long. The ends lost 4 bases at V and 4 bases at J; junction bases unmatched: 11. CDR3 bases: TGCGCCAGCAGTCGAGACAGGGGAGGTTATCGCACTGAAGCTTTCTTT. Protein sequence: CASSRDRGGYRTEAFF.

There are a few counts of this clone. The chain uses TRBV25-1 and TRBJ1-2, with TRBD1 as a possible D gene (5 bases). Per germline, CDR1 MGHDK and CDR2 SYGVNS. The ends were cut back, 5 bases at V and 8 bases at J, with 15 bases in the middle. The CDR3 is 13 residues long. The CDR3 loop is CASSSGGGAGYTF. CDR3 bases: TGTGCCAGCAGTTCAGGTGGAGGGGCAGGCTACACCTTC.

In this sample, this clone turned up a few times. V gene TRBV7-2 combines with J gene TRBJ2-2; D remains ambiguous. The CDR3 is 15 residues long. Germline CDR1 is SGHTA and CDR2 is FQGNSA. Trimming cost V 1 base and J 2 bases, with 8 bases left between them. The CDR3 region is CASSLGAYNTGELFF. CDR3 coding DNA: TGTGCCAGCAGCTTAGGGGCCTATAACACCGGGGAGCTGTTTTTT.

The chain joins TRBV6-5 to TRBJ1-1; D perhaps matches TRBD1 (6 bases). The CDR3 extends over 12 amino acids. Germline CDR1 and CDR2: MNHEY and SVGAGI. Between the trimmed V and J ends, which lost 4 bases and 10 bases, there was a span of 13 bases. The CDR3 here is CASSSRDKGAFF. The CDR3 DNA reads TGTGCCAGCAGTTCCCGGGACAAGGGAGCTTTCTTT.

Turning to this clone: The same CDR3 also results from other DNA sequences found in this sample. V and J are TRBV5-4 and TRBJ1-1; TRBD1 matches 9 bases. J gave up 1 base and V 5 bases, and 6 bases lay outside the gene matches. The V gene's germline CDR1 is SGHNT and CDR2 YYREEE (reference sequence). This CDR3 spans 15 amino acids. DNA of the CDR3: TGTGCCAGCAGTTCTCCGGGACAGGGGAACACTGAAGCTTTCTTT. It encodes CASSSPGQGNTEAFF.

This chain links TRBV4-3 with TRBJ2-5; D is perhaps TRBD1 (5 bases). Trimming pared 4 bases from V and 6 bases from J, leaving 12 bases between. The CDR3 is 13 residues long. The germline CDR1 and CDR2 sequences are LGHNA and YSLEER. The CDR3 coding sequence is TGCGCCAGCAGCCCCTCAGGGATACAGACCCAGTACTTC. As protein: CASSPSGIQTQYF.

This clone was found a few times. CDR3 in amino acids: CASSLERGGTQYF. The DNA for the CDR3 is TGTGCCAGCAGTTTAGAGCGGGGGGGAACCCAGTACTTC. This chain connects TRBV27 to TRBJ2-5; 10 bases are a match to TRBD2. CDR3 length equals 13 residues. Germline CDR1 MNHEY, CDR2 SMNVEV (reference sequence). V lost 2 bases, J lost 8 bases, and 2 bases stayed unmatched.

The chain links TRBV7-2 to TRBJ1-1; a weak D match, TRBD1 (5 bases). Germline V gene sequence: CDR1 SGHTA, CDR2 FQGNSA. This CDR3 region has 14 residues. With 4 bases removed from V and 0 bases from J, the gap between germline ends came to 9 bases. The CDR3 sequence is CASSSAGVNTEAFF. CDR3 bases: TGTGCCAGCAGCTCCGCGGGGGTGAACACTGAAGCTTTCTTT.

This sequence joins TRBV7-2 and TRBJ1-1, with TRBD1 matching 8 bases. V was pared by 3 bases and J by 4 bases, with 4 bases of the junction left unmatched. CDR1 is SGHTA, CDR2 FQGNSA, per germline. The CDR3 covers 14 residues. CDR3 sequence: CASSFQGAVTEAFF. CDR3 in DNA: TGTGCCAGCAGCTTCCAGGGGGCCGTCACTGAAGCTTTCTTT.

The chain links TRBV10-3 to TRBJ2-3, with D possibly TRBD2 on 6 matching bases. The CDR3 spans 16 residues. V was pared by 2 bases and J by 0 bases, with 12 bases between. Germline-derived CDR1 and CDR2 are ENHRY and SYGVKD. The DNA of the CDR3 is TGTGCCATCAGTGAGACGTCAGGGAGGAGCACAGATACGCAGTATTTT. Protein product: CAISETSGRSTDTQYF.

This sequence joins TRBV30 and TRBJ2-2; D remains ambiguous. The V and J ends lost 3 bases and 7 bases respectively, with 15 bases between them. CDR1 is GTSNPN, CDR2 SVGIG, per germline (reference sequence). The CDR3 has 14 amino acids. The CDR3, as DNA: TGTGCCTGGAGGACGCAGCCTAGTCGCGGGGAGCTGTTTTTT. This sequence encodes CAWRTQPSRGELFF.

CDR3 residues: CASSLMASPLHF. In DNA form, the CDR3 reads TGTGCCAGCAGCTTAATGGCTTCACCCCTCCACTTT. The V call is TRBV7-2, the J call TRBJ1-6; no definite D call. The germline gives CDR1 SGHTA, CDR2 FQGNSA. The ends were cut back, 2 bases at V and 9 bases at J, with 5 bases in the middle. The CDR3 is made up of 12 amino acids.

This clone has a handful of counts. The chain carries TRBV29-1 and TRBJ2-3, with a possible D match to TRBD2 (6 bases). V lost 4 bases and J 0 bases, leaving 11 bases between the germline ends. This CDR3 is 14 amino acids long. Germline V lookup: CDR1 SQVTM, CDR2 ANQGSEA. CDR3 nucleotide sequence: TGCAGCGTTGGGCTAGCGACTAGCACAGATACGCAGTATTTT. Protein sequence: CSVGLATSTDTQYF.

This clone was recorded at least ten times. V is TRBV7-2 and J is TRBJ2-7, with D perhaps TRBD1 (6 bases). The V gene's germline CDR1 is SGHTA and CDR2 FQGNSA. The CDR3 is made up of 15 amino acids. Trimming cost V 4 bases and J 0 bases, with 13 bases left between them. CDR3 protein: CASSSRGVGSYEQYF. The CDR3 DNA sequence: TGTGCCAGCAGCTCCAGGGGAGTCGGCTCCTACGAGCAGTACTTC. The whole variable domain, remainder taken from reference TRBV7-2 and TRBJ2-7, is GAGVSQSPSNKVTEKGKDVELRCDPISGHTALYWYRQSLGQGLEFLIYFQGNSAPDKSGLPSDRFSAERTGGSVSTLTIQRTQQEDSAVYLCASSSRGVGSYEQYFGPGTRLTVT.

This clone was counted a few times. The V call is TRBV4-3, the J call TRBJ1-6, with D perhaps TRBD1 (6 bases). CDR1 LGHNA and CDR2 YSLEER come from the germline V gene. The length of the CDR3 is 17 residues. V was trimmed by 1 base and J by 5 bases, leaving 15 bases between them. CDR3 sequence: CASSQAAGAENNSPLHF. The CDR3, as DNA: TGCGCCAGCAGCCAAGCGGCAGGGGCGGAGAATAATTCACCCCTCCACTTT.

A few counts support this clone. The J gene is TRBJ1-2, the V gene TRBV4-1; the match to TRBD1 covers 8 bases. The CDR3 has 15 residues. The germline gives CDR1 MGHRA, CDR2 YSYEKL. V shed 4 bases and J 0 bases; nucleotides not matched to a gene: 4. CDR3 amino acids: CASSPQGGPNYGYTF. The CDR3 nucleotides read TGCGCCAGCAGCCCACAGGGGGGCCCTAACTATGGCTACACCTTC.

CDR3 sequence reads: CASSQPGQQETQYF. CDR3 sequence (DNA): TGTGCCAGCAGCCAACCGGGACAGCAAGAGACCCAGTACTTC. The J gene is TRBJ2-5, the V gene TRBV28; 7 nucleotides match TRBD1. The CDR3 runs 14 residues. J lost 2 bases, V lost 6 bases, and 6 bases had no gene match. In germline, CDR1 is MDHEN, CDR2 SYDVKM.

This clone has more than one count but fewer than ten. This chain connects TRBV7-3 to TRBJ1-3, with D maybe TRBD1 (6 bases). From germline, CDR1 is SGHTA and CDR2 FQGTGA. V was cut by 4 bases and J by 0 bases, with 10 bases left in between. The CDR3 is 15 residues long. The CDR3 region is CASSSQGASGNTIYF. CDR3 bases: TGTGCCAGCAGCTCACAGGGCGCCTCTGGAAACACCATATATTTT. The full variable domain, completed using reference TRBV7-3 and TRBJ1-3, is GAGVSQTPSNKVTEKGKYVELRCDPISGHTALYWYRQSLGQGPEFLIYFQGTGAADDSGLPNDRFFAVRPEGSVSTLKIQRTERGDSAVYLCASSSQGASGNTIYFGEGSWLTVV.

The chain employs TRBV20-1 and TRBJ2-1; weak D call: TRBD1 (5 bases). The CDR3 covers 11 residues. Germline CDR1 and CDR2: DFQATT and SNEGSKA (reference sequence). V lost 2 bases and J 7 bases, leaving 6 bases between the germline ends. DNA for the CDR3: TGCAGTGCTAGAAGGACAAATGAGCAGTTCTTC. Encoded protein: CSARRTNEQFF.

This clone showed up just a few times. Written as DNA, the CDR3 is TGTGCCAGCAGCCTCGGGTGGCAGGGGTTGGCAGATACGCAGTATTTT. It yields the protein CASSLGWQGLADTQYF. This chain links TRBV7-2 with TRBJ2-3, with a tentative D call TRBD1 (6 bases). The V and J ends lost 5 bases and 4 bases respectively, with 19 bases between them. The CDR3 runs 16 residues. Germline V lookup: CDR1 SGHTA, CDR2 FQGNSA.